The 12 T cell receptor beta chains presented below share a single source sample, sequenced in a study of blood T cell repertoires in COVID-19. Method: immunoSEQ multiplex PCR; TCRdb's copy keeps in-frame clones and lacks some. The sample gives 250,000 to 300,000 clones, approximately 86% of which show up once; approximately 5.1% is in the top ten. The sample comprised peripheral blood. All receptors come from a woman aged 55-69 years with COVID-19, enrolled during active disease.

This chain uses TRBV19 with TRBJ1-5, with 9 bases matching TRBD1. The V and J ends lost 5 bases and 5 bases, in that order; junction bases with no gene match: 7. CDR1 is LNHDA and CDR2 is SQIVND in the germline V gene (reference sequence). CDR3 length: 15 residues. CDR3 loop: CASSVTGGAHQPQHF. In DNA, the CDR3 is TGTGCCAGTAGTGTTACAGGGGGCGCCCATCAGCCCCAGCATTTT.

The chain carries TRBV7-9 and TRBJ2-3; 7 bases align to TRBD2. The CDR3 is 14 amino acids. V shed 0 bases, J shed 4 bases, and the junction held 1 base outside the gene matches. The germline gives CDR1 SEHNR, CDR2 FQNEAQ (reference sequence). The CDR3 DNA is TGTGCCAGCAGCTTAGCCGGACTAGCAGATACGCAGTATTTT. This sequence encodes CASSLAGLADTQYF.

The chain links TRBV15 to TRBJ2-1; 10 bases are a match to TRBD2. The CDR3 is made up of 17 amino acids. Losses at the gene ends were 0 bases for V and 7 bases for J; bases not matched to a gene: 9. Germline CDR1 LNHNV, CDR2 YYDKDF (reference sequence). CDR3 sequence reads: CATSRDQGLAGENEQFF. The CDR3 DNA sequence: TGTGCCACCAGCAGAGATCAAGGGCTAGCGGGAGAAAATGAGCAGTTCTTC.

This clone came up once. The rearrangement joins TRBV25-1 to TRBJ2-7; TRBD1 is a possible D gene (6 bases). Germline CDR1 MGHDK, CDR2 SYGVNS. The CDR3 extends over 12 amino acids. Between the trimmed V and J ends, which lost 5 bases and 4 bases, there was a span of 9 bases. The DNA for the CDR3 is TGTGCCAGCAGTCAAAGGGGGTACGAGCAGTACTTC. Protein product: CASSQRGYEQYF.

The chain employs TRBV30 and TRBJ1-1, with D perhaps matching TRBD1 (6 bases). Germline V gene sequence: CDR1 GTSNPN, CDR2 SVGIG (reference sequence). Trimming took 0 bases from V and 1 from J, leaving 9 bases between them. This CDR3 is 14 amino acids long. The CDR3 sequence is CAWSVGGRNTEAFF. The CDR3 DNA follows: TGTGCCTGGAGTGTAGGGGGTAGGAACACTGAAGCTTTCTTT.

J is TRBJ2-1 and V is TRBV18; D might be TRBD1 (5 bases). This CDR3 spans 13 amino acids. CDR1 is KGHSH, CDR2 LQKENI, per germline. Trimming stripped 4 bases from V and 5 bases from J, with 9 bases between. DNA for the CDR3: TGTGCCAGCTCACAGGGGCCAAACAATGAGCAGTTCTTC. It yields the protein CASSQGPNNEQFF.

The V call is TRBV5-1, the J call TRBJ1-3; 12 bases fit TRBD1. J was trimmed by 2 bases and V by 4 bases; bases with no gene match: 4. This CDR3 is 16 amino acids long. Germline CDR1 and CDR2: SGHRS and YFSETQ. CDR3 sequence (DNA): TGCGCCAGCAGCGCGGGACAGGGGGCACCTGGAAACACCATATATTTT. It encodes CASSAGQGAPGNTIYF.

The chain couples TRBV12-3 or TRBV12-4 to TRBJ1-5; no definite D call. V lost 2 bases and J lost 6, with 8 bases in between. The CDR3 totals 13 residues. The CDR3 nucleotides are TGTGCCAGCAGTTTATCGGGAGGTCAGCCCCAGCATTTT. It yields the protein CASSLSGGQPQHF.

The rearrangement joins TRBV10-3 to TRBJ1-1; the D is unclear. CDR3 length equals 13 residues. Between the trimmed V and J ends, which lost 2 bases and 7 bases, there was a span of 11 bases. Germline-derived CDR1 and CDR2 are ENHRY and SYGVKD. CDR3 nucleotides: TGTGCCATCAGTGAGATGGTGCCAGGTGAAGCTTTCTTT. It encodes CAISEMVPGEAFF.

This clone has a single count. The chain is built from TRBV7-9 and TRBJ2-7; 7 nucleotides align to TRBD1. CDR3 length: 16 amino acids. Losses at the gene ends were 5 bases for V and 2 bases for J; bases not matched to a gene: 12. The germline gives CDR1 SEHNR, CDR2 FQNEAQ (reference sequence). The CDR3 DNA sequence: TGTGCCAGCAGCCCAAAGACAGGGATATTCCCCTACGAGCAGTACTTC. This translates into CASSPKTGIFPYEQYF.

Here the CDR3 DNA reads TGTGCCATACGATACAGGGAGCATCCCTATGGCTACACCTTC. Encoded protein: CAIRYREHPYGYTF. The rearrangement links TRBV6-5 to TRBJ1-2; D may be TRBD1 (6 bases). Germline V CDR1 and CDR2: MNHEY, SVGAGI. Between the trimmed V and J ends, which lost 10 bases and 4 bases, there was a span of 19 bases. The CDR3 runs to 14 residues.

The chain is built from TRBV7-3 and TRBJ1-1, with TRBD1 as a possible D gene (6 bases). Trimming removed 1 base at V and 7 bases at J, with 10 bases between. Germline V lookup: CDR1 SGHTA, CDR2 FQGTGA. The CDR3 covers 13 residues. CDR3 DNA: TGTGCCAGCAGCTTAAACGGGGGGCTTGAAGCTTTCTTT. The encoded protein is CASSLNGGLEAFF.